This T cell receptor beta chain comes out of a study of shared clonotypes between healthy human individuals. Concerning this clone: Its specificity is unknown.

Study-wide results and caveats: The genetic and exposure-history diversity represented was limited by few donors. For naive CD4 cells, around 5% of clonotypes were shared across a handful of donors. Lower generation probabilities were found for non-shared clonotypes than for those shared by all four donors. Naive subsets generally had larger estimated richness than memory subsets.

Trimming removed 6 bases from V and 3 bases from J, with 18 bases in between. The CDR3 runs to 15 residues. CDR1 is LNHDA and CDR2 is SQIVND in the germline V gene (reference sequence). TCRdb's copy holds only in-frame clones and misses some; the assay was immunoSEQ multiplex PCR. Of 600,000 to 750,000 clones in the sample, over 55% were seen once. The chain uses TRBV19 and TRBJ2-7; D unclear. Input material: memory CD4+ T cells sorted from blood. Subset defined: CD45RA-negative fraction. This TCR came from a woman in her twenties or thirties in good health. The CDR3 DNA reads as TGTGCCAGTAGCCTCATGGCGACCCCTGGCTACGAGCAGTACTTC. It codes for CASSLMATPGYEQYF. The whole variable domain, remainder taken from reference TRBV19 and TRBJ2-7, is DGGITQSPKYLFRKEGQNVTLSCEQNLNHDAMYWYRQDPGQGLRLIYYSQIVNDFQKGDIAEGYSVSREKKESFPLTVTSAQKNPTAFYLCASSLMATPGYEQYFGPGTRLTVT.